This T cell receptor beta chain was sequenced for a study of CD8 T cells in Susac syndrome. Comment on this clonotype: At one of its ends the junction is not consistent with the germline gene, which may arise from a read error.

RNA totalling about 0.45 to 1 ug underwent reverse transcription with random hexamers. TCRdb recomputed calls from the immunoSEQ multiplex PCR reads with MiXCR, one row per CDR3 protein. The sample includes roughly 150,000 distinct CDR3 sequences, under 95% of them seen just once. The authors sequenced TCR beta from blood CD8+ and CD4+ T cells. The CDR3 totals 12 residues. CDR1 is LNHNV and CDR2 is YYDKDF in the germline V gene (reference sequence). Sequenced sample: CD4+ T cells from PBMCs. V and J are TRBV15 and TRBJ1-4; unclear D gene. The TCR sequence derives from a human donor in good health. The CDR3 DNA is TGTGCCACCAAAGGGTCTAATGAAAAACTGGTTTTT. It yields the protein CATKGSNEKLVF.